This TCR beta chain is from a study of T cell responses to AZD1222 COVID-19 vaccine. For the study at large: The study pooled second doses at about 4 or about 12 weeks. Study conclusions and caveats: Sampled repertoires all dated from after the peak T cell response. Nearly half of spike-specific TCRs reportedly target variant regions that are unmutated in the B.1.351 and B.1.1.7 variants. Donor demographics were predominantly white British with a female majority; clonal diversity may be underestimated.

Notes on this clone: Its antigen is unknown.

Germline V lookup: CDR1 KGHSH, CDR2 LQKENI. V dropped 3 bases and J dropped 4 bases, with 12 bases sitting between them. The CDR3 has 14 residues. This table comes from immunoSEQ multiplex PCR, and its TCRdb copy is limited to in-frame clones, with some not included. The table has 97,000 or so clones, less than 90% seen once. This specimen was peripheral blood, taken on day 0 of AZD1222 vaccination. This TCR came from an adult in good health. This sequence joins TRBV18 and TRBJ1-1; no firm D call. The CDR3 nucleotides are TGTGCCAGCTCACCTTTGGCGGTTGGCACTGAAGCTTTCTTT. Amino acids: CASSPLAVGTEAFF.